This TCR beta chain originates from a study of T cells after posttransplantation cyclophosphamide (dated by TCRdb to the mid-2010s). Study-wide context: Using TRB sequencing, the study followed how the T cell repertoire reconstituted after myeloablative bone marrow transplantation in which posttransplantation cyclophosphamide served as GVHD prophylaxis. Samples from 30 to 35 PTCy-treated patients, along with samples from around 16 of their related bone marrow donors, underwent antigen receptor sequencing. Blood from every one of the approximately 36 PTCy patients who had 1-year posttransplant specimens underwent TRB sequencing. In 3 patients, up to 3 additional blood samples taken between 2 and 5.2 years after transplant also underwent TRB sequencing, as did pretransplant blood from a handful of patients. Because TRA and TRB clonality correlated tightly in 8 to 10 samples, the subsequent TCR analyses were limited to TRB only. Public TRB sequences were queried against a database of over 3,600 sequences associated with responses to pathogens, tumor antigens, self-antigens and alloantigens. The full study reports these points: At 1-2 months, donor-recipient similarity was low but rose over the first year, and the later blood repertoires were often dominated by donor CD8+ memory clones. Across approximately 45 patients, TRB clonality was highly associated with recipient CMV seropositivity and CMV reactivation, and diversity in PTCy patients was similar to diversity in CNI/methotrexate controls. The TRB repertoires of T cells infiltrating skin or GI tract showed only limited overlap with the TRB repertoires of T cells in blood.

The label giving this sample's treatment or condition can be read as: high-dose cyclophosphamide on days +3 and +4 as single-agent GVHD prophylaxis. Busulfan and fludarabine conditioning, a related or unrelated marrow graft, and cyclophosphamide on days +3 and +4 were given to PTCy patients. The PTCy-treated patients were enrolled in a prospective multi-institutional clinical trial. Peripheral blood and bone marrow mononuclear cells were isolated by Ficoll-Hypaque density centrifugation and were cryopreserved. V ends up 3 bases short and J 4 bases short, with an unmatched junction base count of 8. As encoded in the germline V gene, CDR1 is SGDLS while CDR2 is YYNGEE. Measured from the cysteine to the phenylalanine, the CDR3 is 15 residues long. The kept DNA is CDR3 alone, 45 bases in frame from the first base. In the case of this clone: Its recognized antigen is unknown. One base away there is no much larger clone; base qualities are not given.

Genomic DNA was used for TRB sequencing, which was performed with the immunoSEQ assay at survey resolution or with the hsTCRB kit. The paper's data handling went like this. The immunoSEQ software handled the initial read processing, while the LymphoSeq R package was used for the repertoire analyses. For each TRB dataset, clonality was calculated as 1 minus normalized Shannon entropy, and the Gini coefficient was computed as well. To infer phenotypes in unsorted samples, TRB sequences from sorted subsets of the recipient or donor were mapped onto unsorted samples from the same recipient. TCRdb mirrors the immuneACCESS table, restricted to in-frame sequences. Some clones are absent from its copies; in checked studies, under half trace to an unresolved V gene, and the reason for the others is unknown. That table gives V, J and clone size, and the DNA gave D and trimming. The sample includes tens of thousands of clones, with less than 95% observed a single time. The ten largest clones capture roughly 2.5% of the sample.

The sample here was PBMCs, taken 62 days after allogeneic stem cell transplant with posttransplant cyclophosphamide. Here the chain combines TRBV9 and TRBJ2-5, with 8 junctional bases fitting TRBD1. This sequence was found in a male patient aged 55 to 69 who received an allogeneic stem cell transplant from a related donor and was CMV-positive. After a transplant, some T cells may be the graft donor's own cells. The DNA is as follows: TGTGCCAGCAGCGCCATAGGGACAGGAGGAGAGACCCAGTACTTC. Translated, this is CASSAIGTGGETQYF.